This TCR beta chain originates from a study of blood T cell repertoires in COVID-19. This clone was picked up a small number of times. Sequenced by immunoSEQ multiplex PCR; TCRdb stores in-frame clones only, minus some. This table holds roughly 250,000 clones, about 80% found once. CDR1 is MDHEN, CDR2 SYDVKM, per germline. This CDR3 has 16 residues. V was cut by 6 bases and J by 2 bases, with 19 bases left in between. The sample comprised peripheral blood. This chain links TRBV28 with TRBJ1-2; no firm D call. The sequence came from a woman of 80 years or more with active or convalescent COVID-19. The CDR3 is CASSPRRGRENYGYTF. CDR3 bases: TGTGCCAGCAGCCCACGGAGAGGGAGGGAAAACTATGGCTACACCTTC.